What follows is one T cell receptor beta chain and its context. Its antigen is not identified. TCRdb passed the reads through MiXCR, listing each CDR3 protein once. The sample holds a few hundred thousand distinct CDR3 sequences, approximately 14% seen once. The sample comes from a study of T cell repertoires in cytomegalovirus infection. At the level of the study: Both CMV infection and a matching HLA type were indicated by public TCR beta signatures.

CDR3 length equals 11 residues. V was shortened by 4 bases and J by 3 bases, with 7 bases between the two germline ends. Germline-derived CDR1 and CDR2 are SQVTM and ANQGSEA. General study findings and limits: The study found HLA-C-restricted CMV-specific TCR beta clonotypes dominating the ex vivo response.

Material: PBMCs. The V call is TRBV29-1, the J call TRBJ2-7; D remains ambiguous. The TCR originated in a human donor in good health (CMV status not recorded). Some clones in this sample may be carry-over from other donors' samples. The CDR3 is CSVVQIYEQYF. In DNA, the CDR3 is TGCAGCGTTGTACAGATCTACGAGCAGTACTTC.